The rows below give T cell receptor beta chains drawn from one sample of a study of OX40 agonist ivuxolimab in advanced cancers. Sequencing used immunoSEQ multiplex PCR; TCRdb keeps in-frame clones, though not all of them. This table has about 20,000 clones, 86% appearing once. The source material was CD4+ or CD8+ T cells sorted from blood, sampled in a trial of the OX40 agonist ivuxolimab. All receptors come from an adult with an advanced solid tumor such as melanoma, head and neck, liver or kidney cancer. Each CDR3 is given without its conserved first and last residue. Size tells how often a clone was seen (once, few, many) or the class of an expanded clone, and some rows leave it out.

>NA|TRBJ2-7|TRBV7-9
ASSLDLGDRY
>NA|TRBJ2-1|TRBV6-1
ASNKLADGYNEQF
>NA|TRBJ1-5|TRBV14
ASSQRGQDQPQH
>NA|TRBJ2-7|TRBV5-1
ASGENDRLDEQY
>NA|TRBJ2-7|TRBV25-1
ASSEFENYYEQY
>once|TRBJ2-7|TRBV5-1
ASSLGGWAAGTYEQY
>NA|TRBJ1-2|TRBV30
AWSVRYNYGYT
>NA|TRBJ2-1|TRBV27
ASKDRVFNGQF
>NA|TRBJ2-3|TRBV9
ASSALPLVVGTDTQY
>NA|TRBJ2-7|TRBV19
ASSIGTGLSYEQY
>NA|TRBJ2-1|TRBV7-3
ASSLGPSSYNEQF
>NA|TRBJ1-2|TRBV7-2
ASSLWAGDLYGYT
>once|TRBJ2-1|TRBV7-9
ASSLVNYNEQF
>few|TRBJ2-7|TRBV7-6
ASSLIPDGVYEQY
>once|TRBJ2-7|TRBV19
ASSNRDRGPFEQY
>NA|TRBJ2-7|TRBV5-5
ASSLSVGLAGGYEQY
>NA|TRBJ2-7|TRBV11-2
ASSLAGIPYEQY
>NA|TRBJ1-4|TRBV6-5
ASSYRDSNEKLF
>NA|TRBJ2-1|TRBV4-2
ASSQDGLAGYNEQF
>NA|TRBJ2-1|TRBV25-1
ASSEYSGNEQF
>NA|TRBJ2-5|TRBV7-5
ARSAPRLGTSVQETQY
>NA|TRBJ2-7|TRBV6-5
ASSGQGYEQY
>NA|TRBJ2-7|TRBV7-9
ASSQLAGAGEQY
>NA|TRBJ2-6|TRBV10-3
AISESGADGANVLT
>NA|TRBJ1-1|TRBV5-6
ASSLGGTNTEAF
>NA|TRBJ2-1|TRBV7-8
ASSLRVSGESYNEQF
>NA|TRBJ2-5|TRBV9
ASSSAGTGNIAETQY
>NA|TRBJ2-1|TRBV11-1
ASSLAREWGNEQF
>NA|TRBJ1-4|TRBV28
ASSFNEKLF
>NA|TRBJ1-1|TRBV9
AKGEGKARAF
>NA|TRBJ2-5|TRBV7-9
ASSILAGGEETQY